This T cell receptor beta chain was recovered during a study of Ad26.COV2.S vaccination and SARS-CoV-2 variants. Profiled with immunoSEQ multiplex PCR; TCRdb holds only in-frame clones, not every one. The table lists about 350,000 clones, around 89% of them singletons. Stated treatment: around 19 received Ad26.COV2.S at low or high dose, single or two shots; about 5 received placebo; per-sample allocation not given. Sample collection was performed on day 63 after the first vaccine or placebo injection. This CDR3 region has 15 residues. Per germline, CDR1 SGHNT and CDR2 YYREEE (reference sequence). J was trimmed by 0 bases and V by 5 bases; bases with no gene match: 3.

Sequenced here: peripheral blood, sampled in a trial of Ad26.COV2.S vaccine versus placebo. The source is a person between 18 and 60 years old who received the Ad26.COV2.S COVID-19 vaccine or a placebo. The chain employs TRBV5-4 and TRBJ2-2; TRBD1 matches 8 bases. For the CDR3, the DNA is TGTGCCAGCAGACCAGGGGGCGCGAACACCGGGGAGCTGTTTTTT. It yields the protein CASRPGGANTGELFF.